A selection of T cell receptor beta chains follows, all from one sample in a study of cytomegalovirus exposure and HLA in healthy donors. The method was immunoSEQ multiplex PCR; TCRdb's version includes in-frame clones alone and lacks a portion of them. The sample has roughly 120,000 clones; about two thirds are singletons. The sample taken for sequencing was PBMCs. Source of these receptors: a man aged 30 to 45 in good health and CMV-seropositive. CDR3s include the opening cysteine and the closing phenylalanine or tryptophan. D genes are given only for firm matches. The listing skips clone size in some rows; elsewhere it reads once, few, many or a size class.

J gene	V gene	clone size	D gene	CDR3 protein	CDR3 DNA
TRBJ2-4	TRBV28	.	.	CASISGQFEGIQYF	TGTGCCAGCATTTCGGGTCAATTTGAGGGCATTCAGTACTTC
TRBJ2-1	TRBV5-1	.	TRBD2	CASSKTGTSGGNEQFF	TGCGCCAGCAGCAAAACCGGGACTAGCGGGGGAAATGAGCAGTTCTTC
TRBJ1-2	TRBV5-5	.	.	CASSLREGMNYGYTF	TGTGCCAGCAGCTTAAGGGAGGGGATGAACTATGGCTACACCTTC
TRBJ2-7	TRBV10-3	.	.	CAISVDSELYEQYF	TGTGCCATCAGTGTCGACAGTGAACTCTACGAGCAGTACTTC
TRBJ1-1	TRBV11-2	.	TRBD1	CASSHFDRGSEAFF	TGTGCCAGCAGCCACTTCGACAGGGGCTCTGAAGCTTTCTTT
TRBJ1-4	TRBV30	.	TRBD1	CAWRPTDRAPREKLFF	TGTGCCTGGAGACCGACGGACAGGGCCCCCCGTGAAAAACTGTTTTTT
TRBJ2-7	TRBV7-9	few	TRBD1	CASSLAGQGRPYEQYF	TGTGCCAGCAGCTTAGCCGGACAGGGAAGACCCTACGAGCAGTACTTC
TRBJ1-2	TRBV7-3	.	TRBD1	CASSSTGSKDGYTF	TGTGCCAGCAGCTCGACAGGGTCTAAGGATGGCTACACCTTC
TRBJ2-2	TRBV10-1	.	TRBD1	CASSEQGASGELFF	TGCGCCAGCAGTGAACAGGGGGCGTCCGGGGAGCTGTTTTTT
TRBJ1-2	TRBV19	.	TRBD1	CASSFDRVRGGYTF	TGTGCCAGTTCCTTTGACAGGGTCAGGGGTGGCTACACCTTC
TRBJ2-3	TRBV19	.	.	CASSIMRGLGTDTQYF	TGTGCCAGTAGTATAATGCGGGGGCTCGGCACAGATACGCAGTATTTT
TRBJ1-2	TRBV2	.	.	CASSYRFDYGYTF	TGTGCCAGCAGCTACAGGTTCGACTATGGCTACACCTTC
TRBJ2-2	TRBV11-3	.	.	CASSSRDTNTGELFF	TGTGCCAGCAGCTCCCGGGACACCAACACCGGGGAGCTGTTTTTT
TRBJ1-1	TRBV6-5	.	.	CASSYGYRVYSEAFF	TGTGCCAGCAGTTACGGCTACAGGGTATATTCTGAAGCTTTCTTT
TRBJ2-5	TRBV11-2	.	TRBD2	CASSLAGGRETQYF	TGTGCCAGCAGCTTAGCGGGGGGGCGTGAGACCCAGTACTTC
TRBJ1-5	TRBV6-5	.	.	CASSYGGEDQPQHF	TGTGCCAGCAGTTACGGGGGGGAGGATCAGCCCCAGCATTTT
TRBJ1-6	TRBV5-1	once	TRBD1	CASSPRGGTYNSPLHF	TGCGCCAGCAGCCCGAGAGGGGGCACCTATAATTCACCCCTCCACTTT
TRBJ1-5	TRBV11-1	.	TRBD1	CASSPTGEQPQHF	TGTGCCAGCAGTCCGACAGGGGAGCAGCCCCAGCATTTT
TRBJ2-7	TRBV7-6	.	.	CASSFRDTAYEQYF	TGTGCCAGCAGCTTTAGGGACACCGCCTACGAGCAGTACTTC
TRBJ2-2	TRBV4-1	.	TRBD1	CASSQASDRGENTGELFF	TGCGCCAGCAGCCAGGCCTCGGACAGGGGAGAGAACACCGGGGAGCTGTTTTTT
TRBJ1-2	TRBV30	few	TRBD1	CAWRPDRGGNYGYTF	TGTGCCTGGAGACCGGACAGGGGGGGAAACTATGGCTACACCTTC
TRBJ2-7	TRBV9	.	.	CASSVTGSSYEQYF	TGTGCCAGCAGCGTAACAGGCAGCTCCTACGAGCAGTACTTC
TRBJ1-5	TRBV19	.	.	CASSIVQEVNQPQHF	TGTGCCAGTAGTATAGTCCAGGAGGTAAATCAGCCCCAGCATTTT
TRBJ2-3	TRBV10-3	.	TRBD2	CAISELLAGEVDTQYF	TGTGCCATCAGTGAGTTACTAGCGGGAGAAGTTGATACGCAGTATTTT
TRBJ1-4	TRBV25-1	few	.	CASSPLYDMNEKLFF	TGTGCCAGCAGTCCCCTTTATGACATGAATGAAAAACTGTTTTTT
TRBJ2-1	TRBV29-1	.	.	CSVEDPETGRRVDEQFF	TGCAGCGTTGAAGATCCCGAGACAGGGAGGCGGGTCGATGAGCAGTTCTTC
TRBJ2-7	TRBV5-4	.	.	CASSLIGNEQYF	TGTGCCAGTAGCTTGATCGGGAACGAGCAGTACTTC
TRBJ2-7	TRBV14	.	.	CASSQDDYYEQYF	TGTGCCAGCAGCCAAGACGACTACTACGAGCAGTACTTC
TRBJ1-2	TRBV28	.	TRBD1	CASSSGQGGTF	TGTGCCAGCAGTTCGGGACAGGGGGGAACCTTC
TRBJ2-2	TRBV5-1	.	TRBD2	CASSPGLAGGPNTGELFF	TGCGCCAGCAGCCCGGGACTAGCGGGGGGACCGAACACCGGGGAGCTGTTTTTT
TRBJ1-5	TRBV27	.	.	CASSFGRNQPQHF	TGTGCCAGCAGTTTTGGGAGGAATCAGCCCCAGCATTTT
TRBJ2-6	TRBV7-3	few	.	CASSPQGLAGANVLTF	TGTGCCAGCAGCCCACAGGGTTTAGCTGGGGCCAACGTCCTGACTTTC
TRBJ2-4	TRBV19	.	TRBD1	CASSALGQGNIQYF	TGTGCCAGTAGTGCCCTCGGACAGGGAAACATTCAGTACTTC
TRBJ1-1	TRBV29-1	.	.	CSVPGGVTEAFF	TGCAGCGTTCCAGGAGGGGTCACTGAAGCTTTCTTT
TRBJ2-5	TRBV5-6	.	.	CASSFGQPQETQYF	TGTGCCAGCAGCTTCGGACAGCCCCAAGAGACCCAGTACTTC
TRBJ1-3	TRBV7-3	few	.	CASSYSAGNTIYF	TGTGCCAGCAGCTATTCCGCTGGAAACACCATATATTTT
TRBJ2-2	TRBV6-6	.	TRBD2	CASRWTSGGDTGELFF	TGTGCCAGCCGCTGGACTAGCGGGGGGGACACCGGGGAGCTGTTTTTT
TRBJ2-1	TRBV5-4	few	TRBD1	CASSFRTGGNEQFF	TGTGCCAGCAGCTTTCGGACAGGGGGAAATGAGCAGTTCTTC
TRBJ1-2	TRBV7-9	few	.	CASSPEVPYGYTF	TGTGCCAGCAGCCCAGAGGTCCCCTATGGCTACACCTTC
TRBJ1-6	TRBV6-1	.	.	CASSERRGQNSPLHF	TGTGCCAGCAGTGAGAGGCGGGGGCAGAATTCACCCCTCCACTTT
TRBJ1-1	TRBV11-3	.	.	CASSLGTGGLTEAFF	TGTGCCAGCAGCTTAGGTACGGGAGGTCTCACTGAAGCTTTCTTT
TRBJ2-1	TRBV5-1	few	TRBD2	CASSLYLAGPDEQFF	TGCGCCAGCAGCCTTTACCTAGCGGGGCCAGATGAGCAGTTCTTC
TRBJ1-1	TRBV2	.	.	CASTAPGQNTEAFF	TGTGCCAGCACTGCCCCGGGACAGAACACTGAAGCTTTCTTT
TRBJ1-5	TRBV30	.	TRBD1	CAWSAGTGRAQPQHF	TGTGCCTGGAGTGCCGGGACAGGGAGGGCTCAGCCCCAGCATTTT
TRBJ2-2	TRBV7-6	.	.	CASSLPLGNTGELFF	TGTGCCAGCAGCCTTCCCCTAGGCAACACCGGGGAGCTGTTTTTT
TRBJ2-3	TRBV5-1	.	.	CASSVGGTDTQYF	TGTGCCAGCAGCGTGGGAGGCACAGATACGCAGTATTTT